The 23 T cell receptor beta chains in this list originate from one sample, sequenced in a study of vaccination and CD4 T cells after COVID-19. Treatment specified: approximately 9-day PBMC culture with coronavirus spike peptide pools or control peptides (ViraFEST assay). These receptors have no known antigen. An Oncomine TCR Beta short-read assay was used to sequence the DNA from cultured CD4+ T cells. TCRdb analysed the PCR reads with MiXCR anew, one entry per CDR3 protein. Among over 10,000 distinct CDR3 sequences listed, 35% were seen once. Sequenced sample: CD4+ T cells from blood, cultured in vitro. Receptors originate from a human donor who had recovered from COVID-19.

This clonotype was picked up a small number of times. The V and J genes are TRBV25-1 and TRBJ1-1; a weak D match, TRBD1 (5 bases). V lost 1 base, J lost 6 bases, and 15 bases lay in between. The CDR3 loop spans 15 amino acids. The germline V gene encodes CDR1 MGHDK and CDR2 SYGVNS. Here the CDR3 DNA reads TGTGCCAGCAGTGAATGGGGTTTTGGGGGTTCTGAAGCTTTCTTT. It encodes CASSEWGFGGSEAFF.

This clonotype was seen more than once but under ten times. J is TRBJ2-7 and V is TRBV18, with 10 bases that match TRBD2. The CDR3 covers 15 residues. V was pared by 3 bases and J by 4 bases, with 6 bases of the junction left unmatched. CDR1 and CDR2 (germline): KGHSH, LQKENI. CDR3 nucleotides: TGTGCCAGCTCACCTGCTAGCGGGAGACAATACGAGCAGTACTTC. It translates to CASSPASGRQYEQYF.

This clonotype appeared a few times. The J gene is TRBJ1-2, the V gene TRBV5-1; the D is unclear. V lost 1 base and J 8 bases, leaving 3 bases between the germline ends. CDR3 length equals 10 residues. Germline V gene lookup returns CDR1 SGHRS and CDR2 YFSETQ. The CDR3 loop reads CASSLRGYTF. The CDR3 nucleotides read TGCGCCAGCAGCTTGCGCGGCTACACCTTC.

This sequence joins TRBV6-2 or TRBV6-3 and TRBJ1-5; D gene ambiguous. The CDR3 extends over 12 amino acids. Deletions cut 6 bases from V and 4 bases from J, with 7 bases between. CDR1 and CDR2 from the germline V gene are MNHEY and SVGEGT. CDR3 coding DNA: TGTGCCAGCAGGTGGGCAAATCAGCCCCAGCATTTT. Translated, it gives CASRWANQPQHF.

This CDR3 reads CASSDHGIQHF. DNA of the CDR3: TGTGCCAGCAGCGATCACGGGATACAGCATTTT. This chain uses TRBV6-1 with TRBJ1-5; no reliable D call. Germline CDR1 reads MNHNS; CDR2 reads SASEGT. This CDR3 comprises 11 residues. The V end was cut by 6 bases, the J end by 13 bases, with 13 bases between.

The chain has TRBV19 and TRBJ2-2, with 12 positions matching TRBD1. CDR3 length: 17 residues. Germline V gene data show CDR1 as LNHDA and CDR2 as SQIVND (reference sequence). Germline trimming cut 5 bases from V and 6 bases from J; bases unmatched to any gene: 10. In nucleotides, the CDR3 is TGTGCCAGTAGTGGAATGGGGACAGGGGGCGTCGCCGGGGAGCTGTTTTTT. Amino acid sequence: CASSGMGTGGVAGELFF.

This clonotype occurred a few times. The chain employs TRBV10-3 and TRBJ2-2, with 10 bases matching TRBD2. V gave up 6 bases and J gave up 3 bases; unmatched junction bases: 7. Germline loops: CDR1 ENHRY, CDR2 SYGVKD. The CDR3 has 16 residues. CDR3 nucleotides: TGTGCCATCAGAGCCCAGCGGGAGGGCCACACCGGGGAGCTGTTTTTT. This codes for CAIRAQREGHTGELFF.

The rearrangement links TRBV20-1 to TRBJ2-4, with 8 bases identical to TRBD1. Germline V lookup: CDR1 DFQATT, CDR2 SNEGSKA (reference sequence). V was pared by 0 bases and J by 8 bases, with 12 bases of the junction left unmatched. The CDR3 has 16 residues. The CDR3 here is CSARDSWTGYTDIQYF. The CDR3 region has the DNA TGCAGTGCTAGAGACTCTTGGACAGGGTATACGGACATTCAGTACTTC.

The chain joins TRBV19 to TRBJ2-1; TRBD2 matches at 10 bases. The CDR3 is 15 amino acids. V was clipped by 6 bases and J by 8 bases; unmatched bases: 10. Germline values: CDR1 LNHDA, CDR2 SQIVND (reference sequence). CDR3 sequence reads: CASSRTSGTMDEQFF. As DNA, the CDR3 is TGTGCCAGTAGCCGAACTAGCGGGACGATGGATGAGCAGTTCTTC.

This clonotype has a single count. A read error may produce the germline difference seen at one junction end. This rearrangement joins TRBV2 to TRBJ1-3; D gene unclear. The germline V gene encodes CDR1 SNHLY and CDR2 FYNNEI. The CDR3 loop spans 12 amino acids. Here the CDR3 DNA reads TGTGCCAGCAGAGAAGGCGGAAACACCATATATTTT. Its protein product is CASREGGNTIYF.

The chain has TRBV6-4 and TRBJ2-1, with TRBD1 matching over 9 bases. Unmatched junction bases numbered 0, after V lost 0 bases and J lost 3 bases. CDR3 length: 15 residues. The germline CDR1 and CDR2 sequences are MRHNA and SNTAGT. In nucleotides, the CDR3 is TGTGCCAGCAGTGACTCGACAGGGGGCTACAATGAGCAGTTCTTC. Protein: CASSDSTGGYNEQFF.

The V call is TRBV30, the J call TRBJ1-6; TRBD1 agrees at 8 bases. The V segment lost 1 base and the J segment 10 bases; nucleotides outside the gene matches: 6. From germline, CDR1 is GTSNPN and CDR2 SVGIG (reference sequence). This CDR3 has 14 amino acids. This CDR3 reads CAWSEQGEDSPLHF. The CDR3 nucleotides are TGTGCCTGGAGTGAACAGGGGGAGGACTCACCCCTCCACTTT.

This clonotype has just a few counts. The chain carries TRBV6-1 and TRBJ2-6; 8 nucleotides agree with TRBD1. The V gene end was trimmed by 5 bases and the J gene end by 2 bases; junction bases not matched to a gene: 5. Germline V CDR1 and CDR2: MNHNS, SASEGT. This CDR3 is built from 16 residues. In DNA form, the CDR3 reads TGTGCCAGCAGTAGGACAGGGTTTCCTGGGGCCAACGTCCTGACTTTC. This gives the protein CASSRTGFPGANVLTF.

This clonotype has only a few counts. The V and J genes are TRBV15 and TRBJ2-3; 10 nucleotides agree with TRBD2. The CDR3 is made up of 17 amino acids. Trimming removed 0 bases from V and 5 bases from J; junction bases left unmatched: 8. CDR1 LNHNV and CDR2 YYDKDF come from the germline V gene (reference sequence). In nucleotides, the CDR3 is TGTGCCACCAGCAGAGATTACCAGCGGGAGGGTAAAGATACGCAGTATTTT. It codes for CATSRDYQREGKDTQYF.

CDR3 nucleotides: TGTGCCATAAGGGGCGGGAGGGCCACAGATACGCAGTATTTT. This sequence encodes CAIRGGRATDTQYF. V is TRBV30 and J is TRBJ2-3; TRBD2 matches 9 bases. This CDR3 region has 14 residues. The trim removed 8 bases at V and 2 bases at J, leaving 8 bases unmatched. CDR1 and CDR2 (germline): GTSNPN, SVGIG (reference sequence).

The rearrangement uses TRBV10-3 and TRBJ1-6; D is possibly TRBD1 (6 bases). This CDR3 is 14 amino acids long. V lost 1 base and J lost 7, with 8 bases in between. Germline V lookup: CDR1 ENHRY, CDR2 SYGVKD. CDR3 DNA sequence: TGTGCCATCAGTGAGTTAGGACAGAATTCACCCCTCCACTTT. Protein sequence: CAISELGQNSPLHF.

This clonotype appeared a few times. This chain uses TRBV7-3 with TRBJ2-5; a weak D match, TRBD2 (6 bases). Looked up from germline, CDR1 is SGHTA and CDR2 is FQGTGA. Trimming removed 5 bases at V and 5 bases at J, with 12 bases between. The CDR3 is 13 residues long. CDR3 region: CASSPSDKETQYF. CDR3 coding DNA: TGTGCCAGCAGCCCTAGCGATAAGGAGACCCAGTACTTC. The full variable domain, with the rest looked up from reference TRBV7-3 and TRBJ2-5, is GAGVSQTPSNKVTEKGKYVELRCDPISGHTALYWYRQSLGQGPEFLIYFQGTGAADDSGLPNDRFFAVRPEGSVSTLKIQRTERGDSAVYLCASSPSDKETQYFGPGTRLLVL.

V and J are TRBV24-1 and TRBJ2-1; no clear D gene. This CDR3 is 13 amino acids long. V was shortened by 3 bases and J by 4 bases, with 6 bases between the two germline ends. The germline gives CDR1 KGHDR, CDR2 SFDVKD. The CDR3 spells CATSDITYNEQFF. Written as DNA, the CDR3 is TGTGCCACCAGTGATATTACATACAATGAGCAGTTCTTC.

V and J are TRBV2 and TRBJ1-2, with a possible D match to TRBD1 (6 bases). Trimming cost V 6 bases and J 3 bases, with 17 bases left between them. CDR1 is SNHLY and CDR2 is FYNNEI in the germline V gene. CDR3 size: 15 residues. CDR3 region: CASRKGLGGDYGYTF. The CDR3 nucleotides read TGTGCCAGCAGAAAGGGTTTGGGGGGCGACTATGGCTACACCTTC.

The V call is TRBV5-1, the J call TRBJ2-7; no clear D. The germline gives CDR1 SGHRS, CDR2 YFSETQ. Between the trimmed V and J ends, which lost 0 bases and 4 bases, there was a span of 20 bases. CDR3 size: 17 residues. CDR3: CASSLAGPWTRKYEQYF. For the CDR3, the DNA is TGCGCCAGCAGCTTGGCCGGGCCTTGGACCCGAAAGTACGAGCAGTACTTC. The full variable domain, its missing parts supplied by reference TRBV5-1 and TRBJ2-7, is KAGVTQTPRYLIKTRGQQVTLSCSPISGHRSVSWYQQTPGQGLQFLFEYFSETQRNKGNFPGRFSGRQFSNSRSEMNVSTLELGDSALYLCASSLAGPWTRKYEQYFGPGTRLTVT.

This clonotype has only a few counts. The chain has TRBV6-1 and TRBJ1-4; a possible D gene is TRBD1 (5 bases). V lost 6 bases and J 2 bases, leaving 10 bases between the germline ends. CDR3 length equals 14 residues. The germline gives CDR1 MNHNS, CDR2 SASEGT. The CDR3 coding sequence is TGTGCCAGCAGGGGGCGCGGTACTAATGAAAAACTGTTTTTT. It is translated as CASRGRGTNEKLFF.

The table lists this clonotype with a few counts. The chain carries TRBV20-1 and TRBJ2-1; 11 nucleotides agree with TRBD2. The CDR3 runs to 16 residues. Germline values: CDR1 DFQATT, CDR2 SNEGSKA (reference sequence). Trimming removed 3 bases from V and 3 bases from J; junction bases left unmatched: 7. Here the CDR3 DNA reads TGCAGTGCTAGCCCCTTGACTAGCGGGGACTACAATGAGCAGTTCTTC. Protein product: CSASPLTSGDYNEQFF.

The chain couples TRBV3-1 to TRBJ1-2; a weak D match, TRBD1 (5 bases). The CDR3 runs 12 residues. The germline V gene has CDR1 LGHDT and CDR2 YNNKEL (reference sequence). The V end was cut by 5 bases, the J end by 11 bases, with 15 bases between. The chain's CDR3 is CASSASRGVYTF. The CDR3 region has the DNA TGTGCCAGCAGCGCCTCTCGAGGGGTGTACACCTTC.